These 7 T cell receptor beta chains share one sample of origin, sequenced in a study of Graves' ophthalmopathy and Graves' hyperthyroidism. The TCR beta CDR3 regions underwent amplification from RNA transcripts. HTBI-primed RT-PCR formed the first round, and a multiplex PCR formed the second. TCRdb recomputed calls from the multiplex PCR reads with MiXCR, one row per CDR3 protein. Seen here are a few hundred thousand distinct CDR3 sequences, roughly a sixth observed once, and the top ten hold approximately 13%. The sample comprised peripheral blood. All receptors derive from an adult man with Graves' ophthalmopathy.

This clonotype was seen at least ten times. The V gene is TRBV9, the J gene TRBJ1-1; D remains unclear. Trimming cost V 0 bases and J 6 bases, with 12 bases left between them. CDR1 is SGDLS, CDR2 YYNGEE, per germline. The CDR3 runs 14 residues. Here the CDR3 reads CASSVDPGLAEAFF. The CDR3 coding sequence is TGTGCCAGCAGCGTAGACCCGGGATTAGCTGAAGCTTTCTTT.

The rearrangement uses TRBV6-1 and TRBJ1-1, with 10 bases identical to TRBD1. After removal of 7 bases from V and 6 bases from J, the junction contained 11 bases not matched to a gene. This CDR3 has 15 residues. Germline CDR1 reads MNHNS; CDR2 reads SASEGT. CDR3 DNA: TGTGCCAGCACGGTCGAGACAGGGGGCTATTCTGAAGCTTTCTTT. This translates into CASTVETGGYSEAFF.

This clonotype was found many times. This sequence joins TRBV29-1 and TRBJ2-2; D is undetermined. CDR1 is SQVTM, CDR2 ANQGSEA, per germline. This CDR3 has 13 residues. Trimming stripped 5 bases from V and 0 bases from J, with 7 bases between. The CDR3 DNA reads as TGCAGCGTTTTTAGTTCGAACACCGGGGAGCTGTTTTTT. It encodes CSVFSSNTGELFF.

This clonotype has a count of ten or more. This sequence joins TRBV30 and TRBJ1-1; no reliable D call. V lost 1 base, J lost 3 bases, and 15 bases lay in between. Germline V gene lookup returns CDR1 GTSNPN and CDR2 SVGIG (reference sequence). The CDR3 is 15 amino acids. The CDR3 sequence: CAWSAYLGRHTEAFF. CDR3 coding DNA: TGTGCCTGGAGTGCCTACCTAGGGCGGCACACTGAAGCTTTCTTT. The entire variable domain, with the rest obtained from reference TRBV30 and TRBJ1-1, is as follows: SQTIHQWPATLVQPVGSPLSLECTVEGTSNPNLYWYRQAAGRGLQLLFYSVGIGQISSEVPQNLSASRPQDRQFILSSKKLLLSDSGFYLCAWSAYLGRHTEAFFGQGTRLTVV.

This clonotype was counted at least ten times. V usage is TRBV30 and J usage is TRBJ2-2, with TRBD2 matching 8 bases. From germline, CDR1 is GTSNPN and CDR2 SVGIG (reference sequence). The CDR3 extends over 13 amino acids. The J segment lost 7 bases and the V segment lost 3 bases, leaving 4 bases of the junction unmatched. The CDR3 DNA is TGTGCCTGGAGCGGGAGGGAGGACGGGGAGCTGTTTTTT. It specifies CAWSGREDGELFF.

This clonotype was seen repeatedly, ten times or more. This chain connects TRBV6-5 to TRBJ1-5; a possible D gene is TRBD1 (5 bases). The germline CDR1 and CDR2 sequences are MNHEY and SVGAGI. The length of the CDR3 is 14 residues. The V end was cut by 4 bases, the J end by 3 bases, with 10 bases between. CDR3 loop: CASSSQGDNQPQHF. The CDR3 DNA is TGTGCCAGCAGTTCCCAGGGCGACAATCAGCCCCAGCATTTT.

This clonotype was seen repeatedly, ten times or more. The genes are TRBV30 and TRBJ2-7; the match to TRBD2 covers 7 bases. V lost 5 bases to trimming and J lost 7 bases; unmatched junction nucleotides: 17. The CDR3 extends over 15 amino acids. Germline values: CDR1 GTSNPN, CDR2 SVGIG (reference sequence). As DNA, the CDR3 is TGTGCCTGGGAGAGAGGCGGGAGTGGAGTGAGTGAGCAGTACTTC. Protein: CAWERGGSGVSEQYF.